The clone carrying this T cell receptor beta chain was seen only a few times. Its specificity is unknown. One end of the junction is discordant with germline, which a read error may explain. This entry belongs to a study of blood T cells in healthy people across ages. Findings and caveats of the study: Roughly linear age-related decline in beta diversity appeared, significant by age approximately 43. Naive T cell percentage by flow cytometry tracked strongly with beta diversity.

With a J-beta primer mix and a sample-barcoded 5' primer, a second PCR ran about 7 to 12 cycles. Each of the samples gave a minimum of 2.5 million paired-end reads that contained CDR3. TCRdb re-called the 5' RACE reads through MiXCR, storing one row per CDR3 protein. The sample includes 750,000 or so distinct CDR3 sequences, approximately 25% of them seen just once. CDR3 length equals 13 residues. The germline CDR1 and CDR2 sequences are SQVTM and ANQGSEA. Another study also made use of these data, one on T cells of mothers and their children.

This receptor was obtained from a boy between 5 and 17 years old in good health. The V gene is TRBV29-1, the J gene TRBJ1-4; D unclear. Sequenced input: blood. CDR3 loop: CSVEISTNEKLLF. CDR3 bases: TGCAGCGTTGAAATATCAACTAATGAAAAACTGCTTTTT.